A single sample is the source of the 20 T cell receptor beta chains below, sequenced in a study of blood T cell repertoires in COVID-19. Assay: immunoSEQ multiplex PCR; the TCRdb copy retains only in-frame clones and omits some. The data contain about 180,000 clones, 84% of them singletons. The sequenced sample consisted of PBMCs or T cells enriched from blood (not recorded which). The receptors shown here come from a man aged 50 to 60 who had recovered from COVID-19.

The rearrangement links TRBV7-9 to TRBJ1-1, with D hard to call. V lost 8 bases and J lost 0, with 7 bases in between. CDR3 length: 12 amino acids. Germline CDR1 SEHNR, CDR2 FQNEAQ (reference sequence). CDR3 nucleotide sequence: TGTGCCAGCGTACTGGTGAACACTGAAGCTTTCTTT. Its translation: CASVLVNTEAFF.

The gene calls are TRBV9 and TRBJ1-2; TRBD1 agrees at 7 bases. CDR1 and CDR2 from the germline V gene are SGDLS and YYNGEE. J lost 4 bases, V lost 3 bases, and 9 bases had no gene match. The CDR3 runs to 15 residues. CDR3 DNA: TGTGCCAGCAGCGCCGAGGGGGCTAATGGCTATGGCTACACCTTC. Translated, it gives CASSAEGANGYGYTF.

The chain uses TRBV18 and TRBJ1-2, with TRBD1 matching over 7 bases. The CDR3 is 15 residues long. V shed 3 bases, J shed 4 bases, and the junction held 8 bases outside the gene matches. Germline assignment: CDR1 KGHSH and CDR2 LQKENI. The DNA of the CDR3 is TGTGCCAGCTCACCCCCACAGACAGGGTTCTATGGCTACACCTTC. Translated, it gives CASSPPQTGFYGYTF.

J is TRBJ2-3 and V is TRBV5-1; D perhaps matches TRBD2 (5 bases). Trimming took off 5 bases at V and 1 base at J, with 11 bases between the two ends. The germline gives CDR1 SGHRS, CDR2 YFSETQ. The CDR3 contains 14 residues. The CDR3 is CASSIGGGTDTQYF. The CDR3 DNA reads TGCGCCAGCAGTATAGGAGGTGGCACAGATACGCAGTATTTT.

The rearrangement joins TRBV28 to TRBJ2-7; 7 positions match TRBD1. The J segment lost 4 bases and the V segment lost 3 bases, leaving 9 bases of the junction unmatched. The germline CDR1 and CDR2 sequences are MDHEN and SYDVKM. This CDR3 spans 15 amino acids. The DNA of the CDR3 is TGTGCCAGCAGTTTTTCAGGGGGTATCTCTTACGAGCAGTACTTC. This sequence encodes CASSFSGGISYEQYF.

This chain uses TRBV7-9 with TRBJ2-7; TRBD1 aligns across 8 bases. The CDR3 consists of 15 residues. Per the germline V gene, CDR1 is SEHNR and CDR2 is FQNEAQ (reference sequence). V shed 2 bases, J shed 5 bases, and the junction held 8 bases outside the gene matches. In DNA, the CDR3 is TGTGCCAGCAGCTTAAGGCAGGGGGCTTCCGACGAGCAGTACTTC. Translated, it gives CASSLRQGASDEQYF.

The chain employs TRBV6-5 and TRBJ2-7, with D perhaps matching TRBD1 (6 bases). The CDR3 consists of 16 residues. Trimming stripped 0 bases from V and 2 bases from J, with 14 bases between. The germline gives CDR1 MNHEY, CDR2 SVGAGI. The CDR3 nucleotides read TGTGCCAGCAGTTACTCGTCAGGGGACGGTACCTACGAGCAGTACTTC. This sequence encodes CASSYSSGDGTYEQYF.

This clone has just a few counts. CDR3 residues: CASRDAGQFNEKLFF. DNA of the CDR3: TGTGCCAGCAGAGACGCGGGACAGTTTAATGAAAAACTGTTTTTT. The chain uses TRBV6-6 and TRBJ1-4; 7 nucleotides agree with TRBD1. V trimming: 6 bases; J trimming: 4 bases; junction bases outside the gene matches: 8. CDR3 length: 15 residues. Germline CDR1 MNHNY, CDR2 SVGAGI (reference sequence).

This clone was detected only once. V is TRBV28 and J is TRBJ2-7; 7 nucleotides line up with TRBD1. Germline CDR1 and CDR2: MDHEN and SYDVKM. The V gene end was trimmed by 4 bases and the J gene end by 3 bases; junction bases not matched to a gene: 15. CDR3 length: 17 amino acids. DNA for the CDR3: TGTGCCAGCAGTTCGAAGCCCGGGACAGAAATAGTCTACGAGCAGTACTTC. It is translated as CASSSKPGTEIVYEQYF.

The chain has TRBV7-2 and TRBJ1-6; D perhaps matches TRBD1 (5 bases). V lost 1 base to trimming and J lost 6 bases, with 13 bases between them. Germline V gene data show CDR1 as SGHTA and CDR2 as FQGNSA. The CDR3 runs 16 residues. The CDR3 region has the DNA TGTGCCAGCAGCTTAGGCTCAGGGTCGGGTAATTCACCCCTCCACTTT. Protein sequence: CASSLGSGSGNSPLHF. Drawing the rest from reference TRBV7-2 and TRBJ1-6, the complete variable domain is GAGVSQSPSNKVTEKGKDVELRCDPISGHTALYWYRQSLGQGLEFLIYFQGNSAPDKSGLPSDRFSAERTGGSVSTLTIQRTQQEDSAVYLCASSLGSGSGNSPLHFGNGTRLTVT.

The chain couples TRBV5-6 to TRBJ1-2, with D perhaps matching TRBD1 (6 bases). The CDR3 length is 15 residues. The V end was cut by 0 bases, the J end by 4 bases, with 13 bases between. Germline V CDR1 and CDR2: SGHDT, YYEEEE. For the CDR3, the DNA is TGTGCCAGCAGCTTGGGGGAACAGGGCCCCTATGGCTACACCTTC. It translates to CASSLGEQGPYGYTF.

The chain has TRBV7-9 and TRBJ1-2, with D possibly being TRBD1 (6 bases). CDR1 SEHNR and CDR2 FQNEAQ come from the germline V gene (reference sequence). V was trimmed by 3 bases and J by 5 bases, leaving 13 bases between them. The CDR3 covers 14 residues. CDR3 coding DNA: TGTGCCAGCAGCTTGGCGGGGGCCGCGTATGGCTACACCTTC. Amino acids: CASSLAGAAYGYTF. Full variable domain (outside the CDR3, taken from reference TRBV7-9 and TRBJ1-2): DTGVSQNPRHKITKRGQNVTFRCDPISEHNRLYWYRQTLGQGPEFLTYFQNEAQLEKSRLLSDRFSAERPKGSFSTLEIQRTEQGDSAMYLCASSLAGAAYGYTFGSGTRLTVV.

This rearrangement joins TRBV27 to TRBJ2-3; possible D gene TRBD1, 5 bases. CDR3 length equals 14 residues. The V gene lost 4 bases and the J gene lost 1 base, with 9 bases spanning the gap. Germline V lookup: CDR1 MNHEY, CDR2 SMNVEV (reference sequence). This CDR3 reads CASSYGARTDTQYF. The CDR3 region has the DNA TGTGCCAGCAGTTATGGGGCACGCACAGATACGCAGTATTTT.

V gene TRBV5-1 combines with J gene TRBJ2-2; 9 bases fit TRBD1. The CDR3 consists of 15 residues. Trimming at V came to 5 bases and at J to 2 bases, leaving 4 bases not matched to a gene. Germline CDR1 reads SGHRS; CDR2 reads YFSETQ. The DNA of the CDR3 is TGCGCCAGCAGAACACAGGGGGCTAACACCGGGGAGCTGTTTTTT. Encoded protein: CASRTQGANTGELFF.

The V gene is TRBV5-1, the J gene TRBJ1-2; 9 bases match TRBD1. CDR1 and CDR2 from the germline V gene are SGHRS and YFSETQ. J was trimmed by 0 bases and V by 3 bases; bases with no gene match: 3. The CDR3 length is 15 residues. In nucleotides, the CDR3 is TGCGCCAGCAGCTGGGGACAGGGCTCTAACTATGGCTACACCTTC. Protein sequence: CASSWGQGSNYGYTF.

This chain joins TRBV6-5 and TRBJ1-4, with 10 bases fitting TRBD1. V lost 0 bases, J lost 10 bases, and 2 bases stayed unmatched. Germline CDR1 reads MNHEY; CDR2 reads SVGAGI. The CDR3 contains 14 residues. CDR3 protein: CASSYSTGGVKLFF. The CDR3 coding sequence is TGTGCCAGCAGTTACTCGACAGGGGGCGTAAAACTGTTTTTT.

V and J are TRBV11-2 and TRBJ1-4; a possible D gene is TRBD1 (5 bases). CDR3 length equals 13 residues. V lost 1 base and J lost 11, with 11 bases in between. Germline-derived CDR1 and CDR2 are SGHAT and FQNNGV. The CDR3 sequence: CASSLAGPGKLFF. CDR3 coding DNA: TGTGCCAGCAGCTTAGCAGGACCAGGGAAACTGTTTTTT.

The V and J genes are TRBV27 and TRBJ1-2; 9 bases are shared with TRBD1. V gave up 2 bases and J gave up 4 bases; unmatched junction bases: 8. The CDR3 sequence is 16 residues long. Germline CDR1 reads MNHEY; CDR2 reads SMNVEV (reference sequence). The CDR3 DNA sequence: TGTGCCAGCAGTTTACGAGGACAGGGGCTTTCCTATGGCTACACCTTC. Its protein is CASSLRGQGLSYGYTF.

This clone was counted a few times. The rearrangement links TRBV2 to TRBJ1-3; 8 nucleotides align to TRBD1. CDR3 size: 15 residues. Per the germline V gene, CDR1 is SNHLY and CDR2 is FYNNEI. V lost 7 bases to trimming and J lost 4 bases; unmatched junction nucleotides: 9. Written as DNA, the CDR3 is TGTGCCAGCATCCTCCAGGGGGCTAAAGGAAACACCATATATTTT. Translation: CASILQGAKGNTIYF.

This clone has a single count. The chain links TRBV21-1 to TRBJ1-3; the D segment call TRBD1 is taken from the table without a DNA check. TRBV21-1 is recorded as a pseudogene. This CDR3 comprises 15 residues. This CDR3 reads CASSKPRQGVHTIYF. The CDR3, as DNA: TGTGCCAGCAGCAAACCGAGACAGGGAGTGCACACCATATATTTT.